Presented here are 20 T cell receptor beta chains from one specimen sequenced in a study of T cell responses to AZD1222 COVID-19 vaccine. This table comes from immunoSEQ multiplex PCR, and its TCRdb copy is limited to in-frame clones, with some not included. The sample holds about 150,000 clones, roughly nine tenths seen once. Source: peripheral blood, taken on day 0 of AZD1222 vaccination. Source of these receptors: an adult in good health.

CDR3 sequence: CASSEGGRGPEAFF. In DNA, the CDR3 is TGTGCCAGCAGCGAGGGGGGCAGGGGGCCTGAAGCTTTCTTT. V gene TRBV11-2 combines with J gene TRBJ1-1; TRBD1 agrees at 8 bases. CDR1 and CDR2 (germline): SGHAT, FQNNGV. With 5 bases clipped from V and 6 bases from J, the junction kept 8 bases outside the gene matches. The CDR3 sequence is 14 residues long.

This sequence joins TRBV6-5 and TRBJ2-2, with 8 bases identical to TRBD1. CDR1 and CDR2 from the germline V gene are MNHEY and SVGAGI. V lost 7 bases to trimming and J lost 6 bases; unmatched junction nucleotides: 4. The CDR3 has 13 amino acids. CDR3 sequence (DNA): TGTGCCAGCACCCCAGGGGGCCCCGGGGAGCTGTTTTTT. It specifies CASTPGGPGELFF.

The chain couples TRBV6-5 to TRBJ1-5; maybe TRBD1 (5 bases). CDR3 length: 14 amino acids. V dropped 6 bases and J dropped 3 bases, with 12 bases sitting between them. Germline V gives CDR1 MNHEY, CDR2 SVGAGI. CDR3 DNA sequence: TGTGCCAGCAGCAATAGGGGTCCCAATCAGCCCCAGCATTTT. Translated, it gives CASSNRGPNQPQHF.

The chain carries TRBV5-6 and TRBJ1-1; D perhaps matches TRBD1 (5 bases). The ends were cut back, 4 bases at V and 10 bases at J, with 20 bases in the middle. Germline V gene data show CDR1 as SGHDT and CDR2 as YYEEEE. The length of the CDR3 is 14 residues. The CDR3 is CASSPGDSGLLAFF. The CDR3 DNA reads TGTGCCAGCAGCCCGGGGGACTCCGGGTTGTTAGCTTTCTTT.

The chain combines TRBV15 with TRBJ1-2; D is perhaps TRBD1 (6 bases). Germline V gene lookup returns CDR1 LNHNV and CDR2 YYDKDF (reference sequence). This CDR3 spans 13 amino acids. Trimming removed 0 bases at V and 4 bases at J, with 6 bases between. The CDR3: CATSREDSYGYTF. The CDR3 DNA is TGTGCCACCAGCAGAGAGGACAGCTATGGCTACACCTTC. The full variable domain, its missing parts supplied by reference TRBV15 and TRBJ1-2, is DAMVIQNPRYQVTQFGKPVTLSCSQTLNHNVMYWYQQKSSQAPKLLFHYYDKDFNNEADTPDNFQSRRPNTSFCFLDIRSPGLGDTAMYLCATSREDSYGYTFGSGTRLTVV.

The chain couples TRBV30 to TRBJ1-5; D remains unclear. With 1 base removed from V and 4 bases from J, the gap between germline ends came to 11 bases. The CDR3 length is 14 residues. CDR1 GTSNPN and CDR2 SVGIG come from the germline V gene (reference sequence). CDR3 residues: CAWSAGRKNQPQHF. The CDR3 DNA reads TGTGCCTGGAGTGCGGGGAGGAAAAATCAGCCCCAGCATTTT. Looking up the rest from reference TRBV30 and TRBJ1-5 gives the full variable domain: SQTIHQWPATLVQPVGSPLSLECTVEGTSNPNLYWYRQAAGRGLQLLFYSVGIGQISSEVPQNLSASRPQDRQFILSSKKLLLSDSGFYLCAWSAGRKNQPQHFGDGTRLSIL.

The CDR3 DNA reads as TGTGCCTGGAGGGTTTTCAGAACTGAAGCTTTCTTT. Translating it yields CAWRVFRTEAFF. This chain links TRBV30 with TRBJ1-1, with D unresolved. Trimming stripped 3 bases from V and 5 bases from J, with 10 bases between. This CDR3 is 12 amino acids long. Per the germline V gene, CDR1 is GTSNPN and CDR2 is SVGIG (reference sequence).

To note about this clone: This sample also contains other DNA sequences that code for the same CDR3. The CDR3 loop is CASSLDWGTGELFF. CDR3 nucleotides: TGCGCCAGCAGCTTGGATTGGGGAACCGGGGAGCTGTTTTTT. This chain links TRBV5-1 with TRBJ2-2, with D uncertain. Between the trimmed V and J ends, which lost 0 bases and 5 bases, there was a span of 8 bases. This CDR3 is built from 14 residues. Per germline, CDR1 SGHRS and CDR2 YFSETQ.

CDR3 nucleotide sequence: TGTGCCAGCACAGACAGGGGGCGTTACGAGCAGTACTTC. This encodes CASTDRGRYEQYF. The rearrangement links TRBV6-5 to TRBJ2-7; TRBD1 agrees at 10 bases. V was pared by 7 bases and J by 4 bases, with 4 bases of the junction left unmatched. The CDR3 loop spans 13 amino acids. Germline V gene sequence: CDR1 MNHEY, CDR2 SVGAGI.

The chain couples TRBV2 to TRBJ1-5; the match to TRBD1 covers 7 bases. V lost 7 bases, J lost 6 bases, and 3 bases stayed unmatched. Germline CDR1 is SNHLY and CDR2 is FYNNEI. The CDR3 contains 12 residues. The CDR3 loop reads CASTTGVQPQHF. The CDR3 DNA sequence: TGTGCCAGCACCACAGGGGTTCAGCCCCAGCATTTT.

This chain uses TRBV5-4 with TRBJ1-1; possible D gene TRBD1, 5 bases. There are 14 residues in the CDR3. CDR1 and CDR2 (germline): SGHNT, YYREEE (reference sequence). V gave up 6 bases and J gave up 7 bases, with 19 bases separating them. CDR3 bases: TGTGCCAGCAACTCAGGGCGGGCATTAGGTGAAGCTTTCTTT. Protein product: CASNSGRALGEAFF. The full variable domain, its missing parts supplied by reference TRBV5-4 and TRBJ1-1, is ETGVTQSPTHLIKTRGQQVTLRCSSQSGHNTVSWYQQALGQGPQFIFQYYREEENGRGNFPPRFSGLQFPNYSSELNVNALELDDSALYLCASNSGRALGEAFFGQGTRLTVV.

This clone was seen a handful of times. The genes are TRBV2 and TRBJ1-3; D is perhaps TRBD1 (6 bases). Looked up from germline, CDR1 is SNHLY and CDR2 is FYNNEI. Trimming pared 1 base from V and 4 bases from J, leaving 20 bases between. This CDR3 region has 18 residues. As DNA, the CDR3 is TGTGCCAGCAGTGAAGGATTTGGATGGGGGCCTTCGGGAAACACCATATATTTT. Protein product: CASSEGFGWGPSGNTIYF.

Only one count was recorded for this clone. The CDR3 loop is CASSLAEAFRHQETQYF. The CDR3 coding sequence is TGTGCCAGCAGCTTAGCGGAGGCTTTTAGGCACCAAGAGACCCAGTACTTC. V gene TRBV7-9 combines with J gene TRBJ2-5; a weak D match, TRBD2 (5 bases). V was shortened by 0 bases and J by 0 bases, with 14 bases between the two germline ends. Germline loops: CDR1 SEHNR, CDR2 FQNEAQ (reference sequence). The CDR3 is 17 residues long.

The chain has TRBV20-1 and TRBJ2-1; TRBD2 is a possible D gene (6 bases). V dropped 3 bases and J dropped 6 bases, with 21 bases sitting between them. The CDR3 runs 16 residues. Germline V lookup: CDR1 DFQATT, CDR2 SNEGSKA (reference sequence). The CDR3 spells CSASPLERANGNEQFF. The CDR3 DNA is TGCAGTGCTAGTCCCCTGGAGCGGGCCAATGGCAATGAGCAGTTCTTC.

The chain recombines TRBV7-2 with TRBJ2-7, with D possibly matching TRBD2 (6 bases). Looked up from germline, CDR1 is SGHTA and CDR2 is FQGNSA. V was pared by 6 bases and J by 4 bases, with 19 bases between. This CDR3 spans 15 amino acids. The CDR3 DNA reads TGTGCCAGCAGGGTCCGGCCTAGCGTGTTATACGAGCAGTACTTC. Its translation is CASRVRPSVLYEQYF. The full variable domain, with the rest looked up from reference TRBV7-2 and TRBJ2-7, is GAGVSQSPSNKVTEKGKDVELRCDPISGHTALYWYRQSLGQGLEFLIYFQGNSAPDKSGLPSDRFSAERTGGSVSTLTIQRTQQEDSAVYLCASRVRPSVLYEQYFGPGTRLTVT.

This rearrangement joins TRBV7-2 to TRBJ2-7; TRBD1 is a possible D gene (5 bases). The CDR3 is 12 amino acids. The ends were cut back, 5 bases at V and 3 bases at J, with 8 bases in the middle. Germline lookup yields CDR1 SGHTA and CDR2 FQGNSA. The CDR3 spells CASSRQGYEQYF. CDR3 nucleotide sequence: TGTGCCAGCAGCCGCCAGGGCTACGAGCAGTACTTC.

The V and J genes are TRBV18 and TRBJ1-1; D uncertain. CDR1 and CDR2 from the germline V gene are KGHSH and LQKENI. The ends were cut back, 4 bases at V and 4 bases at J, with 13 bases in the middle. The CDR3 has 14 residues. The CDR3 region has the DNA TGTGCCAGCTCACTCGAGACTTTGGGCACTGAAGCTTTCTTT. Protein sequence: CASSLETLGTEAFF.

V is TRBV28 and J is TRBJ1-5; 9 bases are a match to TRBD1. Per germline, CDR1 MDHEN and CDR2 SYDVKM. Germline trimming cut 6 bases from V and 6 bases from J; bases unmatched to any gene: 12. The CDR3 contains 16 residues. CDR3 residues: CASRVPGQGRFQPQHF. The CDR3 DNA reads TGTGCCAGCAGGGTTCCGGGACAGGGACGTTTTCAGCCCCAGCATTTT.

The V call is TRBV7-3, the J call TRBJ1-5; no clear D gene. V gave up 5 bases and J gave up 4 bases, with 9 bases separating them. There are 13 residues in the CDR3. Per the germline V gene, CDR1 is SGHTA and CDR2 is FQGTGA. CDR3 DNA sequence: TGTGCCAGCAGCCCGGACGGAAATCAGCCCCAGCATTTT. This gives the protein CASSPDGNQPQHF. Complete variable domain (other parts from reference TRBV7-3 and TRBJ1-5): GAGVSQTPSNKVTEKGKYVELRCDPISGHTALYWYRQSLGQGPEFLIYFQGTGAADDSGLPNDRFFAVRPEGSVSTLKIQRTERGDSAVYLCASSPDGNQPQHFGDGTRLSIL.

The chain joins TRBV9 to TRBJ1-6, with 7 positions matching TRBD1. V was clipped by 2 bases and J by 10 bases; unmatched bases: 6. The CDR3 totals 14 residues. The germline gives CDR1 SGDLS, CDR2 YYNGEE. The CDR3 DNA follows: TGTGCCAGCAGCGTCGACAGGGAGGGCTCACCCCTCCACTTT. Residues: CASSVDREGSPLHF.